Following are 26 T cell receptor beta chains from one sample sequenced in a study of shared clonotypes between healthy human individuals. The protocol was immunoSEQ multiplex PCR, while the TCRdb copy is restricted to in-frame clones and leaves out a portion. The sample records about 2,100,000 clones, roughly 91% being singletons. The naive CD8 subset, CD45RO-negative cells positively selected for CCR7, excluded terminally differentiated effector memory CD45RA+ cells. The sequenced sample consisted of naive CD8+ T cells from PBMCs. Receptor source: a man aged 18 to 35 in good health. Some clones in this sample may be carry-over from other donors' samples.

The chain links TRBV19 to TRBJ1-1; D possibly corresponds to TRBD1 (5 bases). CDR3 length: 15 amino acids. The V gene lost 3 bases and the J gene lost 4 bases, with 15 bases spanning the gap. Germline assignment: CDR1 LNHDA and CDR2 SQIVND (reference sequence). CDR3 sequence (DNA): TGTGCCAGTAGTATCCGGGGCCCACCAGCCACTGAAGCTTTCTTT. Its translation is CASSIRGPPATEAFF.

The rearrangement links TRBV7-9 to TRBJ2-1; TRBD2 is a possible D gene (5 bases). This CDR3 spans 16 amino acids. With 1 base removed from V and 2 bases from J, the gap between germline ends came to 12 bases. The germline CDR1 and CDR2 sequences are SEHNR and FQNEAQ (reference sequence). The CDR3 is CASSLVEGSPYNEQFF. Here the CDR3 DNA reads TGTGCCAGCAGCTTAGTTGAGGGTAGCCCCTACAATGAGCAGTTCTTC.

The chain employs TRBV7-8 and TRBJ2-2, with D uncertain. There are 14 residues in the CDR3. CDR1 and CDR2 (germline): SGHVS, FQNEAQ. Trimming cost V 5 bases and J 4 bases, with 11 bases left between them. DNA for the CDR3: TGTGCCAGCAGCCCAGACCGGGTCACCGGGGAGCTGTTTTTT. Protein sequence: CASSPDRVTGELFF.

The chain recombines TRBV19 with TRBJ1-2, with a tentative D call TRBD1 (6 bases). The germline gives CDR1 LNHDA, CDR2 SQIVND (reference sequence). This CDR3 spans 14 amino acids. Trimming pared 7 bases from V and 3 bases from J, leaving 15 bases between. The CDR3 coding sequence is TGTGCCAGTAAAACGTCGGACAGCTACTATGGCTACACCTTC. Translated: CASKTSDSYYGYTF.

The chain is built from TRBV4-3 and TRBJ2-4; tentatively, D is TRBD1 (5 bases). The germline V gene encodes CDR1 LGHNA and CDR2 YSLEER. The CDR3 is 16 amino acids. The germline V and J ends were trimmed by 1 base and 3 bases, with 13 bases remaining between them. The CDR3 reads CASSQVSGNDKNIQYF. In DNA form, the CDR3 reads TGCGCCAGCAGCCAAGTGTCAGGGAACGACAAAAACATTCAGTACTTC.

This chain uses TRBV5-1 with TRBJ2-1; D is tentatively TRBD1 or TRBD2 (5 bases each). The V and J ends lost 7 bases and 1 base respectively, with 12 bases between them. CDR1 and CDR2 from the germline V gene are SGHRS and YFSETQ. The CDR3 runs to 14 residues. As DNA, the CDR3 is TGCGCCAGCGGAGAGGGGAATTCCTACAATGAGCAGTTCTTC. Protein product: CASGEGNSYNEQFF. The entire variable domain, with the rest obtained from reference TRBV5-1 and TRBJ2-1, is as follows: KAGVTQTPRYLIKTRGQQVTLSCSPISGHRSVSWYQQTPGQGLQFLFEYFSETQRNKGNFPGRFSGRQFSNSRSEMNVSTLELGDSALYLCASGEGNSYNEQFFGPGTRLTVL.

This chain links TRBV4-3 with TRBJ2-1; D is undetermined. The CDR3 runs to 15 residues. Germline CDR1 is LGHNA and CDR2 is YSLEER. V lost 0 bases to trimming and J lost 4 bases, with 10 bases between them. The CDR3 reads CASSQDIGGYNEQFF. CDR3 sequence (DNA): TGCGCCAGCAGCCAAGATATAGGCGGTTACAATGAGCAGTTCTTC.

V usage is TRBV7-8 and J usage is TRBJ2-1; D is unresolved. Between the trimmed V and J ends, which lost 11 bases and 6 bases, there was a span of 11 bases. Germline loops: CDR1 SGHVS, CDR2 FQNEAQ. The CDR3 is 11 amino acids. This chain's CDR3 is CAGGTFNEQFF. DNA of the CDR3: TGTGCCGGTGGAACTTTCAATGAGCAGTTCTTC.

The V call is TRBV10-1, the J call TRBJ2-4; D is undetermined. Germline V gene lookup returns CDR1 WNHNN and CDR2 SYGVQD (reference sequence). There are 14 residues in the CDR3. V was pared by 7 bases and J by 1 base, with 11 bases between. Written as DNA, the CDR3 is TGCGCCAGCAAAGTCAATAGGGCCAAAAACATTCAGTACTTC. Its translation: CASKVNRAKNIQYF.

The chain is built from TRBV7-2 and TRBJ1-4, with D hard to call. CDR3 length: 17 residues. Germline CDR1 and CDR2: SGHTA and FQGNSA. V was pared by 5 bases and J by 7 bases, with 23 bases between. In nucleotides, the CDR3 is TGTGCCAGCAGCGAATCCCTGAGGATTGGGCAAGGTGAAAAACTGTTTTTT. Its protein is CASSESLRIGQGEKLFF.

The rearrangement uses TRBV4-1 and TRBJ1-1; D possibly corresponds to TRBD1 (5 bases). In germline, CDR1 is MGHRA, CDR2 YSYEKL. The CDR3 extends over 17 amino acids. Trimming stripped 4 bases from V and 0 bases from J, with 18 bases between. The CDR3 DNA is TGCGCCAGCAGCCCCAGGACAAATGTGGTGGTGAACACTGAAGCTTTCTTT. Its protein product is CASSPRTNVVVNTEAFF.

DNA for the CDR3: TGCGCCAGCAGTGATCTTGTAGGATGGGACACCAATCAGCCCCAGCATTTT. It translates to CASSDLVGWDTNQPQHF. This chain connects TRBV10-1 to TRBJ1-5; D perhaps matches TRBD1 (6 bases). This CDR3 spans 17 amino acids. The germline V and J ends were trimmed by 3 bases and 3 bases, with 18 bases remaining between them. The V gene's germline CDR1 is WNHNN and CDR2 SYGVQD (reference sequence).

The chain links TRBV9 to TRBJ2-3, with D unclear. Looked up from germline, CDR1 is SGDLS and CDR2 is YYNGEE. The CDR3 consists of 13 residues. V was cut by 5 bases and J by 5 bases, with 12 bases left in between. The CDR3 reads CASRDLVGDTQYF. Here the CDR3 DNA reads TGTGCCAGCAGAGACCTAGTGGGAGATACGCAGTATTTT.

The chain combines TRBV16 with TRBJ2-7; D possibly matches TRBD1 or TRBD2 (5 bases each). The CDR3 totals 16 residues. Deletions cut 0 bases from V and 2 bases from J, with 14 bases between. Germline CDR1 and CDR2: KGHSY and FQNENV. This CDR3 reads CASSQSRAGSAYEQYF. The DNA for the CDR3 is TGTGCCAGCAGCCAATCGAGGGCAGGGTCTGCCTACGAGCAGTACTTC.

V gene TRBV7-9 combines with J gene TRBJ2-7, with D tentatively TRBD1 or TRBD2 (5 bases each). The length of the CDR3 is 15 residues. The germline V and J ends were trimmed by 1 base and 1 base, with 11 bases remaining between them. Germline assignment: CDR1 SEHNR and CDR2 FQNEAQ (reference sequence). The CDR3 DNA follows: TGTGCCAGCAGCTTAGGAGGGGCAGGGTCCTACGAGCAGTACTTC. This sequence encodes CASSLGGAGSYEQYF.

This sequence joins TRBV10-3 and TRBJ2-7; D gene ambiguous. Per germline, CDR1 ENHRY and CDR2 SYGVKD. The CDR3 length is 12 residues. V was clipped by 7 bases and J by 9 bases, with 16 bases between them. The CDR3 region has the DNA TGTGCCATCATAGCCCCTGACGACGGGCAGTACTTC. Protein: CAIIAPDDGQYF.

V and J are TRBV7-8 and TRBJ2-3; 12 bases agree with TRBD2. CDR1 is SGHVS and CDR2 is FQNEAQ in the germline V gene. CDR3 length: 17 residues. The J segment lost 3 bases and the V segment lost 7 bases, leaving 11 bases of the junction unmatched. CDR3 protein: CASTSGGLAGGTDTQYF. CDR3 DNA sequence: TGTGCCAGCACCTCCGGGGGGCTAGCGGGAGGGACAGATACGCAGTATTTT.

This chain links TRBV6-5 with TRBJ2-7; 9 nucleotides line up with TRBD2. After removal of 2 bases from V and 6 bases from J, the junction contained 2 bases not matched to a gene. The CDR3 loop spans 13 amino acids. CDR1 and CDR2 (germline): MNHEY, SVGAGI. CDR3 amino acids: CASSYAGGPEQYF. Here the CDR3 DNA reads TGTGCCAGCAGTTACGCGGGAGGGCCCGAGCAGTACTTC.

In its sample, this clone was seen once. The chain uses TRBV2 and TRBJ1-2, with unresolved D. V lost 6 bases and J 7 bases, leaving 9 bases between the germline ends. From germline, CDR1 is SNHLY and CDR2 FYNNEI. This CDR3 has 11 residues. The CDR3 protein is CASSNIGGYTF. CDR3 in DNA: TGTGCCAGCAGCAACATCGGTGGCTACACCTTC.

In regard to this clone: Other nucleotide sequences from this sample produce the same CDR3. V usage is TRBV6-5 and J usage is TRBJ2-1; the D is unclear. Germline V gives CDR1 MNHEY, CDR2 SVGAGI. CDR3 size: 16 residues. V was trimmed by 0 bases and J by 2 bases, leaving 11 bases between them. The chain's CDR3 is CASSYSPPRPYNEQFF. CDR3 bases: TGTGCCAGCAGTTACTCTCCCCCGCGCCCCTACAATGAGCAGTTCTTC.

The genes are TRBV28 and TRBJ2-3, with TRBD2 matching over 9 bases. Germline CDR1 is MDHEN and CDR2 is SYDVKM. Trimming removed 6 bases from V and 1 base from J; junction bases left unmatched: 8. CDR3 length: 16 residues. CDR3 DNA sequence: TGTGCCAGCAGAGGAGAGCTAGCGGGGCGCACAGATACGCAGTATTTT. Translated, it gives CASRGELAGRTDTQYF.

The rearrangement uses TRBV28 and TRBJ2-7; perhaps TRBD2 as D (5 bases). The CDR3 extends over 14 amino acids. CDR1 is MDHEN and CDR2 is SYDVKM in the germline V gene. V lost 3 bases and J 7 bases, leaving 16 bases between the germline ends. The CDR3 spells CASSFVGESGEQYF. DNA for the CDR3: TGTGCCAGCAGTTTTGTTGGGGAGTCGGGTGAGCAGTACTTC.

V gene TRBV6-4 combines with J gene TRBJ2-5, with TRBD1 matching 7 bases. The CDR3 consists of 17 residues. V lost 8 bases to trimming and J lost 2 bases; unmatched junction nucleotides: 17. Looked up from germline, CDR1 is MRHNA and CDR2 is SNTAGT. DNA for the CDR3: TGTGCCAGCCCCACCCCCCACAGGGGTCGGGGTCAAGAGACCCAGTACTTC. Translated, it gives CASPTPHRGRGQETQYF.

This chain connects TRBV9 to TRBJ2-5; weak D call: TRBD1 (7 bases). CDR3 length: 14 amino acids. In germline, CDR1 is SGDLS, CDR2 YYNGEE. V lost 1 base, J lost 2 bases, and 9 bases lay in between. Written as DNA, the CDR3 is TGTGCCAGCAGCGTACAGGGGGGACAAGAGACCCAGTACTTC. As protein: CASSVQGGQETQYF.

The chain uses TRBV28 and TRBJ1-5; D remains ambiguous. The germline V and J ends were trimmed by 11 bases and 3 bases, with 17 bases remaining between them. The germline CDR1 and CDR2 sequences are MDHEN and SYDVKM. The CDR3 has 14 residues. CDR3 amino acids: CAAGSWQLNQPQHF. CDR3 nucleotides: TGTGCCGCCGGCTCGTGGCAGCTCAATCAGCCCCAGCATTTT. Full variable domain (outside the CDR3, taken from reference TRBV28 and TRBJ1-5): DVKVTQSSRYLVKRTGEKVFLECVQDMDHENMFWYRQDPGLGLRLIYFSYDVKMKEKGDIPEGYSVSREKKERFSLILESASTNQTSMYLCAAGSWQLNQPQHFGDGTRLSIL.

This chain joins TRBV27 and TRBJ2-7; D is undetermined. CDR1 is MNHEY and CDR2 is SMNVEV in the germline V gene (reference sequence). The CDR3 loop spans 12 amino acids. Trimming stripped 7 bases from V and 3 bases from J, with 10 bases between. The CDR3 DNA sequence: TGTGCCAGCATCTGTTATGGCTACGAGCAGTACTTC. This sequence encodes CASICYGYEQYF.